This entry describes one T cell receptor beta chain. This clone appeared a single time. Its antigen specificity is not known. No much larger clone exists at a distance of one base, and base qualities are not known. From its cysteine to its phenylalanine, the CDR3 spans 14 amino acids. Just CDR3 DNA is preserved here, 42 bases in frame from base 1. The germline V gene encodes CDR1 SNHLY and CDR2 FYNNEI. Trimming at the junction amounts to 7 bases on V and 0 bases on J, and the germline ends lie 11 bases apart. This specimen belongs to a study of cytomegalovirus exposure and HLA in healthy donors (dated by TCRdb to the late 2010s). Context from the whole study: According to a later analysis, one platform produced both the 100 to 150 validation repertoires and the 670 or so repertoires of the first cohort. Besides the first cohort of around 700 subjects, a separate validation cohort made up of 90 to 150 different subjects was used. To predict cytomegalovirus infection status, the study brought together high-throughput TCR immunosequencing, statistical association of individual TCRs with disease status, and machine learning. The aim of the study was to test whether cataloging public T cell receptors could identify signatures of past pathogen exposure. Points the paper makes about the study in general: In vitro tests confirmed that a few of the cytomegalovirus-associated TCR beta chains recognize cytomegalovirus antigens. The validation cohort had no HLA typing available for a later analysis, so co-occurrence within that cohort was assessed over all 130 or so repertoires. In the study, 150 to 200 TCR beta chains were listed as associated with cytomegalovirus. In a later analysis, TCRs clustered in the first cohort were found to also tend to co-occur in the roughly 130 validation repertoires, with 94% of cluster scores above 0. While some public TCRs were present in many individuals, most TCR sequences turned up only very rarely across donors. The classifier was reported to diagnose cytomegalovirus status with high specificity and sensitivity in both the original cohort and the validation cohort. It was suggested by the authors that the approach could potentially be generalized to other disease states and immunological phenotypes.

Libraries were prepared through the immunoSEQ multiplex PCR assay. In the source study's methods: A statistical classification framework was built to diagnose cytomegalovirus status from the catalog of TCR beta chain sequences. TCRdb's version of the immuneACCESS table is confined to in-frame rearrangements and falls short of the full clone set. An unresolved V gene accounts for under half of the shortfall where checked; the remainder is of unknown origin. V, J and clone size are taken as reported in that table, and D and trimming were inferred from the DNA itself. Present in this sample are around 400,000 clones, roughly 85% of which were seen just once. The ten largest make up roughly 0.83% of the sample. The donors were included in the validation cohort of 130 or so subjects, a group kept apart from the approximately 700-subject first cohort.

The TCR sequence derives from a woman aged 18 to 35 in good health and CMV-seronegative. The sequenced material came from PBMCs. Here the chain combines TRBV2 and TRBJ2-3, with a weak D call of TRBD1 (6 bases match). DNA sequence: TGTGCCAGCACAGGGGCAGATAGCACAGATACGCAGTATTTT. The encoded protein is CASTGADSTDTQYF.